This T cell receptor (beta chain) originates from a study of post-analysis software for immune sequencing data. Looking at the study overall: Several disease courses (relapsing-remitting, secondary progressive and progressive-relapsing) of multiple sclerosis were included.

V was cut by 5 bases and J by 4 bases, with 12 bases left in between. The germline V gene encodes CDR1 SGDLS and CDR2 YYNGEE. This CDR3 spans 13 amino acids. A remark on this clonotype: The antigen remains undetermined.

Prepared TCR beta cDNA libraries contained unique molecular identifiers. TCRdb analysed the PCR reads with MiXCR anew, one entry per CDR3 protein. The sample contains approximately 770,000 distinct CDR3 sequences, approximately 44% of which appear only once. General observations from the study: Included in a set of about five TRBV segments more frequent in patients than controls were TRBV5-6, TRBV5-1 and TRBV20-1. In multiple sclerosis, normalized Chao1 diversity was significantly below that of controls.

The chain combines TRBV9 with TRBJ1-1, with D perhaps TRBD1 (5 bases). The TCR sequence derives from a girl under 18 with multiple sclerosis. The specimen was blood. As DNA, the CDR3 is TGTGCCAGCAGAAGGGTGGGGGGCACTGAAGCTTTCTTT. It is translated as CASRRVGGTEAFF.